These T cell receptor beta chains were read from a single sample in a study of T cell responses to AZD1222 COVID-19 vaccine. Measured with immunoSEQ multiplex PCR; TCRdb has only the in-frame clones, and not every one. The sample yields 130,000 to 150,000 clones, 75% to 90% seen once. Sequencing used peripheral blood, obtained on day 0 of AZD1222 vaccination. These receptors were obtained from an adult in good health. CDR3s include the opening cysteine and the closing phenylalanine or tryptophan. D genes are given only for firm matches. Clone size is stated in some rows and not others, as once, few, many or a class when expanded.

TRBV19	TRBJ1-4	-	-	TGTGCCAGTAGTATCATGGCAGTTCTTAATGAAAAACTGTTTTTT	CASSIMAVLNEKLFF
TRBV27	TRBJ2-1	-	-	TGTGCCAGCAGTATGACAGTTTGGAATGAGCAGTTCTTC	CASSMTVWNEQFF
TRBV14	TRBJ1-2	-	-	TGTGCCAGCAGCCAAGCGCCGGGTTGGGACTATGGCTACACCTTC	CASSQAPGWDYGYTF
TRBV2	TRBJ2-5	once	-	TGTGCCGGGGGACGGGGCCAAGAGACCCAGTACTTC	CAGGRGQETQYF
TRBV20-1	TRBJ2-2	-	-	TGCAGTGCACCCAGGCGCGGGGAGCTGTTTTTT	CSAPRRGELFF
TRBV14	TRBJ2-5	-	-	TGTGCCAGCAGCCAAGTACGTACCTCCAATCGGACCCAGTACTTC	CASSQVRTSNRTQYF
TRBV9	TRBJ2-3	-	-	TGTGCCAGCAGCGCCCGGGACAACCCAGATACGCAGTATTTT	CASSARDNPDTQYF
TRBV10-3	TRBJ2-1	once	-	TGTGCCATCAGTGAGTCGTCCGGGACCGGGAAGCTCTTC	CAISESSGTGKLF
TRBV9	TRBJ2-3	-	TRBD2	TGTGCCAGCAGCGTAGGGGTAGCGGGACACACAGATACGCAGTATTTT	CASSVGVAGHTDTQYF
TRBV2	TRBJ1-2	-	TRBD1	TGTGCCAGCCAGGACAGGGCAGCTAACTATGGCTACACCTTC	CASQDRAANYGYTF
TRBV3-1/TRBV3-2	TRBJ1-1	-	-	TGTGCCAGCAGCCAAAGGACAGAAGCTTTCTTT	CASSQRTEAFF
TRBV29-1	TRBJ1-1	-	-	TGCAGCGTTGAAATCCAGAACACTGAAGCTTTCTTT	CSVEIQNTEAFF
TRBV28	TRBJ1-4	-	TRBD1	TGTGCCAGCAGAAACAGACAGGGTTCTAATGAAAAACTGTTTTTT	CASRNRQGSNEKLFF
TRBV4-2	TRBJ1-4	-	-	TGTGCCAGCAGCCAAGATAGCCCGACAGCCACCAATGAAAAACTGTTTTTT	CASSQDSPTATNEKLFF
TRBV6-6	TRBJ2-1	-	TRBD1	TGTGCCACCTACTCGAAGACAGGGGAGGTTGAGCAGTTCTTC	CATYSKTGEVEQFF
TRBV5-1	TRBJ2-1	-	-	TGCGCCAGCAGCTTGGGCTCTGTACTGTTCTTC	CASSLGSVLFF
TRBV28	TRBJ2-5	once	TRBD2	TGTGCCAGCACCCCACGGGCTAGCGGGGCTTTAGGGTCAGAGACCCAGTACTTC	CASTPRASGALGSETQYF
TRBV7-9	TRBJ1-2	-	TRBD1	TGTGCCAGCAGCTTAACAGGGGGCGACGGCTACACCTTC	CASSLTGGDGYTF
TRBV15	TRBJ1-4	-	-	TGTGCCACCAGCAGAGTCATGGGGCGGGAAAAACTGTTTTTT	CATSRVMGREKLFF
TRBV7-9	TRBJ2-1	-	-	TGTGCCAGCAGCCTAGGCTGGGATGAGCAGTTCTTC	CASSLGWDEQFF
TRBV20-1	TRBJ2-3	-	-	TGCAGTACACTAGAGATGGATACGCAGTATTTT	CSTLEMDTQYF
TRBV15	TRBJ2-1	-	-	TGTGCCACCAGCGATCCCAGGGGGGTCTCCTACAATGAGCAGTTCTTC	CATSDPRGVSYNEQFF
TRBV5-1	TRBJ2-7	-	-	TGCGCCAGCAGCTTGGACGGATCCTACGAGCAGTACTTC	CASSLDGSYEQYF
TRBV7-2	TRBJ2-1	-	TRBD1	TGTGCCAGCAGCTCCTACACAGGGGGGTACAATGAGCAGTTCTTC	CASSSYTGGYNEQFF
TRBV6-5	TRBJ2-4	-	TRBD1	TGTGCCAGCAGTTACGGGACAGGGGGATCCAAAAACATTCAGTACTTC	CASSYGTGGSKNIQYF
TRBV3-1/TRBV3-2	TRBJ1-3	-	-	TGTGCCAGCAGCTTCGCAGGGTCTGGAAACACCATATATTTT	CASSFAGSGNTIYF
TRBV7-9	TRBJ2-1	-	TRBD2	TGTGCCAGCAGCTGGGAGGGAGGCCGCCAAAATGAGCAGTTCTTC	CASSWEGGRQNEQFF
TRBV3-1/TRBV3-2	TRBJ1-2	-	TRBD1	TGTGCCAGCAGCCAAGATCCCGGGACAGGGGACGGTGGCTACACCTTC	CASSQDPGTGDGGYTF
TRBV10-3	TRBJ1-5	once	TRBD1	TGTGCCATCAGGAGACAGGGTCCCTATCAGCCCCAGCATTTT	CAIRRQGPYQPQHF
TRBV7-9	TRBJ1-5	once	-	TGTGCCAGCTCAGGGTTGGGGAATCAGCCCCAGCATTTT	CASSGLGNQPQHF
TRBV29-1	TRBJ2-7	once	-	TGCAGCGTTTTTGTATCCTACGAGCAGTACTTC	CSVFVSYEQYF
TRBV6-5	TRBJ1-1	-	-	TGTGCCAGCAGTTACTCGACGGTCCTCCTCACTGAAGCTTTCTTT	CASSYSTVLLTEAFF
TRBV12-3/TRBV12-4	TRBJ1-1	once	-	TGTGCCAGCACCTGGGGCGGGACTGAAGCTTTCTTT	CASTWGGTEAFF
TRBV6-2/TRBV6-3	TRBJ2-7	-	-	TGTGCCAGCAGTTCCATAAACTACGAGCAGTACTTC	CASSSINYEQYF
TRBV4-1	TRBJ2-4	-	-	TGCGCCAGCAGCCAAGTCGGGGATGGCAAAAACATTCAGTACTTC	CASSQVGDGKNIQYF
TRBV4-1	TRBJ1-2	-	-	TGCGCCAGCAGCCCAACAGCGAACTATGGCTACACCTTC	CASSPTANYGYTF
TRBV5-1	TRBJ1-2	-	-	TGCGCCAGCACCGGGGACGGATACTATGGCTACACCTTC	CASTGDGYYGYTF
TRBV28	TRBJ1-2	once	TRBD1	TGTGCCAGCAGCCCCGGGACAGGGGTTAACTATGGCTACACCTTC	CASSPGTGVNYGYTF
TRBV7-8	TRBJ1-6	-	-	TGTGCCAGCAGCTTAAAGGGTTGGAATTCACCCCTCCACTTT	CASSLKGWNSPLHF
TRBV27	TRBJ2-7	-	-	TGTGCCAGCAGTTTTTCCAGGGTTGGCTACGAGCAGTACTTC	CASSFSRVGYEQYF
TRBV3-1/TRBV3-2	TRBJ1-5	-	-	TGTGCCAGCAGCTACCAAAATCAGCCCCAGCATTTT	CASSYQNQPQHF
TRBV2	TRBJ2-3	-	-	TGTGCCAGCAGTGAAAGGATATCTAGCACAGATACGCAGTATTTT	CASSERISSTDTQYF
TRBV24-1	TRBJ2-5	once	TRBD2	TGTGCCACCAGTGACCCATCTAGCGGGAGTAGGCGAGAGACCCAGTACTTC	CATSDPSSGSRRETQYF
TRBV14	TRBJ1-1	-	-	TGTGCCAGCAGCCCCCTAGGCAGGGGAACTGAAGCTTTCTTT	CASSPLGRGTEAFF
TRBV30	TRBJ1-1	-	TRBD1	TGTGCCTGGTCTGGGACAGTGAACACTGAAGCTTTCTTT	CAWSGTVNTEAFF
TRBV3-1/TRBV3-2	TRBJ2-5	-	TRBD2	TGTGCCAGCAGCGCGGAGTGGAGCGGGAGTAACCAAGAGACCCAGTACTTC	CASSAEWSGSNQETQYF
TRBV19	TRBJ2-2	-	TRBD1	TGTGCCAGTACTGACAGGGGGCACAACACCGGGGAGCTGTTTTTT	CASTDRGHNTGELFF
TRBV18	TRBJ1-4	once	-	TGTGCCAGCTCATGGGTGCAGAGTGAAAAACTGTTTTTT	CASSWVQSEKLFF
TRBV7-2	TRBJ2-3	-	TRBD1	TGTGCCAGCAGCTACCTAGGGACAGGGTCCCGCACAGATACGCAGTATTTT	CASSYLGTGSRTDTQYF
TRBV5-6	TRBJ2-5	-	TRBD1	TGTGCCAGCAGCGGTGGGACAGGGAGAGGAGGGGAGACCCAGTACTTC	CASSGGTGRGGETQYF
TRBV30	TRBJ1-2	-	-	TGTGCCTGGAGTTCCGGGGACAACTATGGCTACACCTTC	CAWSSGDNYGYTF
TRBV24-1	TRBJ1-1	-	-	TGTGCCACCAGTGATCCAGGGCCTGAAGCTTTCTTT	CATSDPGPEAFF
TRBV2	TRBJ1-5	-	-	TGTGCCAGCAGTGTAGGCCCCGTGGCCCAGCATTTT	CASSVGPVAQHF
TRBV12-2	TRBJ2-7	-	-	TGTGCAAGTCGCTTAGAAGATTCCAGAAGGGGGGAGCAGTACTTC	CASRLEDSRRGEQYF
TRBV4-2	TRBJ2-7	-	-	TGTGCCAGCAGCCCTGACGGTTCCTACGAGCAGTACTTC	CASSPDGSYEQYF